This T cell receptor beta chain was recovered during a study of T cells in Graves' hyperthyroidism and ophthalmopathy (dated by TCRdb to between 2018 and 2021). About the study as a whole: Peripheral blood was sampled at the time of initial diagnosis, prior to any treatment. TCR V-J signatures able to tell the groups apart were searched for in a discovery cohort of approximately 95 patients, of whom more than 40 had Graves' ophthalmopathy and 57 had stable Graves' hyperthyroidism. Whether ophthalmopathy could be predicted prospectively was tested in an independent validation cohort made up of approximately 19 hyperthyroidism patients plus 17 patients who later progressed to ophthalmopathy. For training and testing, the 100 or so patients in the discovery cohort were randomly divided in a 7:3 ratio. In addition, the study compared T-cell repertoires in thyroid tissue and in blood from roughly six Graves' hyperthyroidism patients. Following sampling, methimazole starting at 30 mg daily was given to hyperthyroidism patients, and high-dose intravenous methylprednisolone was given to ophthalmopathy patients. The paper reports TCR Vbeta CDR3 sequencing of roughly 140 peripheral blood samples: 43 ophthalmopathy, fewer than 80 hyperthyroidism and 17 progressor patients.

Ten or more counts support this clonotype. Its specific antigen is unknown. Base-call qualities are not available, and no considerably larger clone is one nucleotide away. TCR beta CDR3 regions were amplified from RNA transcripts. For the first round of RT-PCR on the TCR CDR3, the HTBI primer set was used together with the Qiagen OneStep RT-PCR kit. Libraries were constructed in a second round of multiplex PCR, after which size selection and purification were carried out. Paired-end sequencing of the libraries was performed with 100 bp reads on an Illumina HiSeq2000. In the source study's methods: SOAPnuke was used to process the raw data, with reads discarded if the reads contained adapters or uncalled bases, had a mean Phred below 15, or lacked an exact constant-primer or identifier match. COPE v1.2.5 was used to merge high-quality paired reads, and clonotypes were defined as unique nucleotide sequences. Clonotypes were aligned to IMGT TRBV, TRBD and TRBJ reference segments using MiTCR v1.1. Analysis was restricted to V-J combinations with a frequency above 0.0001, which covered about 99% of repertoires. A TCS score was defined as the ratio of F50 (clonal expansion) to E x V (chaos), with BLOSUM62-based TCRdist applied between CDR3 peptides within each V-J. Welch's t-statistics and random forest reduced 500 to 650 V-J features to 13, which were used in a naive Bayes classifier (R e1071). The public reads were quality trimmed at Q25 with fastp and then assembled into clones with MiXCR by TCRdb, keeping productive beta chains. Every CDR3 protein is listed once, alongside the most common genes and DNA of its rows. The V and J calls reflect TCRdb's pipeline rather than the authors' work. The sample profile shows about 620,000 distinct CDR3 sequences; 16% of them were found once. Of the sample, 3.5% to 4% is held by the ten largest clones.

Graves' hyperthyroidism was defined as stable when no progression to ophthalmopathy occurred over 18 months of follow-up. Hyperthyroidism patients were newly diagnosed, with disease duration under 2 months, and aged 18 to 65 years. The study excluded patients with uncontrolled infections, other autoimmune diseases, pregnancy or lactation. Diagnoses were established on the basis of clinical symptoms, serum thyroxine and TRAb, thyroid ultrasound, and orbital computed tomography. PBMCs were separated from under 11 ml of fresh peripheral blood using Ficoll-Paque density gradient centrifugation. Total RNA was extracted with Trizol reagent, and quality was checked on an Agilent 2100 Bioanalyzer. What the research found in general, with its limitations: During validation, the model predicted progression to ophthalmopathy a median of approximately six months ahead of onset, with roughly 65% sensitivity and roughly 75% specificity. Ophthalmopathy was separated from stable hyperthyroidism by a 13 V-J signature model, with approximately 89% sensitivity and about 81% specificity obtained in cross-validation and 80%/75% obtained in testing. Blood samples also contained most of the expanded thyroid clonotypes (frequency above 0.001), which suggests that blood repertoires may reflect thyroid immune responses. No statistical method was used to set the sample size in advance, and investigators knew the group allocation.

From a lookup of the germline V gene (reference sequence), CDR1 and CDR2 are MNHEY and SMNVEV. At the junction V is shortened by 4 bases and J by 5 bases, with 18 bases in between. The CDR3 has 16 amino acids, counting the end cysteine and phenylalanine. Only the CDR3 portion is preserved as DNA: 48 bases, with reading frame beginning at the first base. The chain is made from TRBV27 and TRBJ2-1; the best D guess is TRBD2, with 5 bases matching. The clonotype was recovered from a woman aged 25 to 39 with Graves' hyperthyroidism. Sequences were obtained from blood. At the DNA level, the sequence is TGTGCCAGCAGTTCTCCACCGGACTCGCGTCACAATGAGCAGTTCTTC. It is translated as CASSSPPDSRHNEQFF.